Sequencing of this T cell receptor beta chain was carried out in a study of identical twins. Overall study results and limits: Beta out-of-frame twin sharing showed a weaker excess.

Germline V CDR1 and CDR2: MGHRA, YSYEKL. Between the trimmed V and J ends, which lost 2 bases and 3 bases, there was a span of 16 bases. The CDR3 is 16 residues long. This clonotype was counted only a few times. The antigen is unknown. A template switching step contributed a universal primer site, while unique molecular identifiers were present in the cDNA. TCRdb recomputed calls from the 5' RACE reads with MiXCR, one row per CDR3 protein. Seen here are 700,000 to 950,000 distinct CDR3 sequences, 9% to 15% observed once, and the top ten hold around 1.6%. These same records also appear under a second study, on yellow fever vaccine responses in identical twins.

This receptor was obtained from a woman under 30 in good health. The chain recombines TRBV4-1 with TRBJ1-1; the D is unclear. Specimen: PBMCs. The CDR3 reads CASSQSTTSVHTEAFF. CDR3 nucleotides: TGCGCCAGCAGCCAATCGACCACGAGTGTGCACACTGAAGCTTTCTTT.